A single sample is the source of the 11 T cell receptor beta chains below, sequenced in a study of T cell repertoires in cytomegalovirus infection. TCRdb re-called the reads through MiXCR, storing one row per CDR3 protein. The data show about 34,000 distinct CDR3 sequences, just over 50% seen once. These receptors have no identified antigens. Sequenced here: CD8+ T cells from cultured PBMCs, sampled from culture after CMV antigen stimulation. The receptors stem from a human donor in good health (CMV status not recorded). Some clones in this sample may be carry-over from other donors' samples.

V gene TRBV7-9 combines with J gene TRBJ2-1; 11 bases agree with TRBD2. Unmatched junction bases numbered 5, after V lost 4 bases and J lost 0 bases. The CDR3 covers 17 residues. Germline values: CDR1 SEHNR, CDR2 FQNEAQ (reference sequence). CDR3 in DNA: TGTGCCAGCAGCTCGAGACTAGCGGGGAGCTCCTACAATGAGCAGTTCTTC. Protein: CASSSRLAGSSYNEQFF. The whole variable domain, remainder taken from reference TRBV7-9 and TRBJ2-1, is DTGVSQNPRHKITKRGQNVTFRCDPISEHNRLYWYRQTLGQGPEFLTYFQNEAQLEKSRLLSDRFSAERPKGSFSTLEIQRTEQGDSAMYLCASSSRLAGSSYNEQFFGPGTRLTVL.

V and J are TRBV7-6 and TRBJ2-3; 7 bases are shared with TRBD2. CDR1 is SGHVS, CDR2 FNYEAQ, per germline. This CDR3 is 17 amino acids long. J was trimmed by 1 base and V by 4 bases; bases with no gene match: 11. The CDR3 spells CASSSERGRVGTDTQYF. Here the CDR3 DNA reads TGTGCCAGCAGCTCTGAGCGGGGCAGGGTCGGCACAGATACGCAGTATTTT.

This clonotype was seen a handful of times. The chain combines TRBV10-2 with TRBJ2-7; TRBD1 is a possible D gene (6 bases). V gave up 1 base and J gave up 2 bases, with 9 bases separating them. The length of the CDR3 is 14 residues. Per the germline V gene, CDR1 is WSHSY and CDR2 is SAAADI. The CDR3 is CASSEWDTPYEQYF. CDR3 nucleotide sequence: TGCGCCAGCAGTGAGTGGGACACCCCCTACGAGCAGTACTTC.

The chain recombines TRBV7-2 with TRBJ2-1, with D perhaps matching TRBD2 (5 bases). Germline V gene sequence: CDR1 SGHTA, CDR2 FQGNSA. The CDR3 sequence is 14 residues long. V shed 3 bases and J shed 3 bases, with 9 bases lying between them. CDR3 sequence reads: CASSLRRVYNEQFF. The CDR3, as DNA: TGTGCCAGCAGCTTGAGGCGGGTCTACAATGAGCAGTTCTTC.

This clonotype appeared a single time. The chain recombines TRBV12-5 with TRBJ2-1; 10 bases are shared with TRBD2. This CDR3 region has 15 residues. Trimming cost V 5 bases and J 0 bases; bases outside gene matches: 1. CDR1 and CDR2 (germline): LGHNT, FRNRAP. CDR3 sequence: CASGIAGGSYNEQFF. CDR3 nucleotides: TGTGCTAGTGGTATAGCGGGGGGCTCCTACAATGAGCAGTTCTTC.

The chain is built from TRBV7-9 and TRBJ2-7, with 8 bases aligning to TRBD1. Germline V CDR1 and CDR2: SEHNR, FQNEAQ (reference sequence). This CDR3 is 14 amino acids long. V lost 5 bases to trimming and J lost 3 bases; unmatched junction nucleotides: 6. The CDR3 bases are TGTGCCAGCAGCCCTACGGACAGGGACTACGAGCAGTACTTC. This gives the protein CASSPTDRDYEQYF. The variable domain in full, completed from reference TRBV7-9 and TRBJ2-7, reads DTGVSQNPRHKITKRGQNVTFRCDPISEHNRLYWYRQTLGQGPEFLTYFQNEAQLEKSRLLSDRFSAERPKGSFSTLEIQRTEQGDSAMYLCASSPTDRDYEQYFGPGTRLTVT.

This clonotype appeared a single time. The J gene is TRBJ1-1, the V gene TRBV19; no definite D call. The germline V and J ends were trimmed by 3 bases and 1 base, with 12 bases remaining between them. The CDR3 covers 15 residues. Germline V CDR1 and CDR2: LNHDA, SQIVND (reference sequence). This chain's CDR3 is CASSIVAGPNTEAFF. CDR3 nucleotide sequence: TGTGCCAGTAGTATTGTTGCGGGCCCGAACACTGAAGCTTTCTTT.

V and J are TRBV7-2 and TRBJ1-5, with unresolved D. The CDR3 extends over 19 amino acids. Trimming cost V 5 bases and J 0 bases, with 23 bases left between them. Per the germline V gene, CDR1 is SGHTA and CDR2 is FQGNSA. The CDR3 bases are TGTGCCAGCAGCATCCCCCCCAGAGGGCCGGAGGGTAGCAATCAGCCCCAGCATTTT. It yields the protein CASSIPPRGPEGSNQPQHF.

The V gene is TRBV7-3, the J gene TRBJ2-7, with D possibly being TRBD1 (6 bases). Trimming left V 4 bases short and J 4 bases short, with 14 bases between. This CDR3 is 14 amino acids long. The germline V gene encodes CDR1 SGHTA and CDR2 FQGTGA. CDR3 sequence: CASSSRDNPYEQYF. CDR3 DNA sequence: TGTGCCAGCAGCTCGAGGGACAACCCATACGAGCAGTACTTC.

This clonotype showed up just once. The genes are TRBV7-3 and TRBJ2-7, with TRBD2 matching over 10 bases. This CDR3 is 15 amino acids long. V shed 1 base, J shed 5 bases, and the junction held 5 bases outside the gene matches. Germline V gene lookup returns CDR1 SGHTA and CDR2 FQGTGA. CDR3 in amino acids: CASSLNSAGGDEQYF. The DNA for the CDR3 is TGTGCCAGCAGCTTAAATTCAGCGGGAGGGGACGAGCAGTACTTC.

CDR3 nucleotides: TGTGCCAGCAGCTGGGACAGGGATGGCTACGAGCAGTACTTC. This translates into CASSWDRDGYEQYF. The chain carries TRBV5-6 and TRBJ2-7, with TRBD1 matching over 9 bases. J gave up 3 bases and V 3 bases, and 4 bases lay outside the gene matches. The CDR3 is 14 amino acids. Germline V CDR1 and CDR2: SGHDT, YYEEEE. Full variable domain (rest looked up from reference TRBV5-6 and TRBJ2-7): DAGVTQSPTHLIKTRGQQVTLRCSPKSGHDTVSWYQQALGQGPQFIFQYYEEEERQRGNFPDRFSGHQFPNYSSELNVNALLLGDSALYLCASSWDRDGYEQYFGPGTRLTVT.